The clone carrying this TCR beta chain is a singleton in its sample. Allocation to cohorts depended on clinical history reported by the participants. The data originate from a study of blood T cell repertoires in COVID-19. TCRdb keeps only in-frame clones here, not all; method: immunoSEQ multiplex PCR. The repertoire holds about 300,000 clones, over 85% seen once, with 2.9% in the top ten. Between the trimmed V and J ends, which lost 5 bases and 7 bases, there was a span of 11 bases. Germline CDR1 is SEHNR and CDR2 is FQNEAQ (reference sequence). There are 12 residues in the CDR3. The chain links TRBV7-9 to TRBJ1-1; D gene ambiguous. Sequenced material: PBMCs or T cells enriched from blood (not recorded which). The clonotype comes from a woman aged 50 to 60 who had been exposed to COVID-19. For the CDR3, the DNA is TGTGCCAGCAGCCTACCTACCGATGAAGCTTTCTTT. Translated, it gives CASSLPTDEAFF.